A single sample gave rise to the 30 T cell receptor beta chains below, sequenced in a study of cytotoxic CD8 clonotypes in ibrutinib-treated CLL. Using immunoSEQ multiplex PCR, the repertoire was profiled, and TCRdb retains in-frame clones only, with some absent. This table holds roughly 150,000 clones, 81% found once. This material consisted of PBMCs, taken after 12 months of ibrutinib treatment. The receptors were gathered from a human donor with chronic lymphocytic leukemia.

This clone was seen a handful of times. The chain joins TRBV15 to TRBJ2-7; D is perhaps TRBD1 (6 bases). Germline values: CDR1 LNHNV, CDR2 YYDKDF (reference sequence). V dropped 0 bases and J dropped 3 bases, with 9 bases sitting between them. CDR3 size: 14 residues. CDR3 protein: CATSREGRGYEQYF. Here the CDR3 DNA reads TGTGCCACCAGCAGAGAGGGCAGGGGCTACGAGCAGTACTTC.

CDR3 nucleotides: TGTGCCAGCAGCCTCGGCATCGACTTCCACTATGGCTACACCTTC. It yields the protein CASSLGIDFHYGYTF. V gene TRBV7-9 combines with J gene TRBJ1-2, with D hard to call. The V and J ends lost 5 bases and 3 bases respectively, with 16 bases between them. Germline lookup yields CDR1 SEHNR and CDR2 FQNEAQ (reference sequence). The CDR3 is 15 residues long.

The chain employs TRBV5-1 and TRBJ1-2; weak D call: TRBD1 (5 bases). Germline V CDR1 and CDR2: SGHRS, YFSETQ. This CDR3 is built from 13 residues. With 2 bases removed from V and 6 bases from J, the gap between germline ends came to 11 bases. Here the CDR3 reads CASSFRDYNGYTF. CDR3 in DNA: TGCGCCAGCAGCTTCCGGGACTATAATGGCTACACCTTC.

This chain uses TRBV5-1 with TRBJ2-1, with unresolved D. Germline lookup yields CDR1 SGHRS and CDR2 YFSETQ. Trimming removed 2 bases from V and 3 bases from J, with 21 bases in between. There are 18 residues in the CDR3. The CDR3 reads CASSLTLNTRANYNEQFF. The CDR3 region has the DNA TGCGCCAGCAGCTTAACCCTAAATACAAGAGCCAACTACAATGAGCAGTTCTTC. The full variable domain, completed using reference TRBV5-1 and TRBJ2-1, is KAGVTQTPRYLIKTRGQQVTLSCSPISGHRSVSWYQQTPGQGLQFLFEYFSETQRNKGNFPGRFSGRQFSNSRSEMNVSTLELGDSALYLCASSLTLNTRANYNEQFFGPGTRLTVL.

The chain uses TRBV27 and TRBJ1-6, with no clear D. The ends were cut back, 6 bases at V and 5 bases at J, with 17 bases in the middle. This CDR3 has 16 amino acids. The germline V gene encodes CDR1 MNHEY and CDR2 SMNVEV (reference sequence). CDR3 DNA: TGTGCCAGCAGCAGACTTGGGCGCTTAAATAATTCACCCCTCCACTTT. This gives the protein CASSRLGRLNNSPLHF.

This chain connects TRBV2 to TRBJ2-7; D may be TRBD2 (6 bases). The V gene's germline CDR1 is SNHLY and CDR2 FYNNEI. The CDR3 is 15 residues long. V gave up 4 bases and J gave up 4 bases, with 17 bases separating them. The CDR3 sequence: CASSVSGLWRYEQYF. CDR3 nucleotide sequence: TGTGCCAGCAGTGTATCGGGACTTTGGAGATACGAGCAGTACTTC.

This clone occurred a few times. The chain couples TRBV10-3 to TRBJ2-7; 9 bases match TRBD2. There are 14 residues in the CDR3. Germline V lookup: CDR1 ENHRY, CDR2 SYGVKD. J gave up 9 bases and V 6 bases, and 12 bases lay outside the gene matches. CDR3 amino acids: CAIREEASGKRQYF. CDR3 coding DNA: TGTGCCATCAGGGAGGAGGCTAGCGGGAAACGGCAGTACTTC.

This clone was counted between two and nine times. CDR3 region: CASSHQWAGDYTF. The CDR3 DNA reads as TGTGCCAGCAGCCATCAGTGGGCCGGGGACTACACCTTC. The V gene is TRBV14, the J gene TRBJ1-2; no definite D call. The CDR3 totals 13 residues. V was pared by 3 bases and J by 10 bases, with 15 bases between. CDR1 is SGHDN, CDR2 FVKESK, per germline.

The genes are TRBV10-3 and TRBJ1-1; possible D gene TRBD1, 5 bases. V was cut by 5 bases and J by 3 bases, with 16 bases left in between. CDR3 size: 15 residues. CDR1 is ENHRY and CDR2 is SYGVKD in the germline V gene. DNA of the CDR3: TGTGCCATCAGTTCTTCACGGAGGGACTACACTGAAGCTTTCTTT. Translating gives CAISSSRRDYTEAFF.

The gene calls are TRBV4-1 and TRBJ2-3, with 8 bases lining up with TRBD1. CDR3 length: 12 amino acids. Germline CDR1 reads MGHRA; CDR2 reads YSYEKL. The V segment lost 4 bases and the J segment 14 bases; nucleotides outside the gene matches: 8. CDR3 nucleotides: TGCGCCAGCAGCCTCCCCAGGGGGCCTCGGTATTTT. Protein product: CASSLPRGPRYF.

The chain uses TRBV5-1 and TRBJ2-1; TRBD2 agrees at 16 bases. CDR1 and CDR2 (germline): SGHRS, YFSETQ. The junction had 9 bases not matched to a gene; V was cut back by 4 bases and J by 8 bases. This CDR3 is 17 amino acids long. The CDR3 is CASSQGTSGRAFDEQFF. The CDR3 DNA follows: TGCGCCAGCAGCCAGGGGACTAGCGGGAGGGCCTTTGATGAGCAGTTCTTC.

This clone was detected only once. V and J are TRBV6-5 and TRBJ1-5; 7 bases map to TRBD1. Germline V gene data show CDR1 as MNHEY and CDR2 as SVGAGI. CDR3 length: 15 amino acids. The V gene end was trimmed by 6 bases and the J gene end by 4 bases; junction bases not matched to a gene: 9. DNA for the CDR3: TGTGCCAGCAGCAGCGACAGGGTTCGGAATCAGCCCCAGCATTTT. Translating gives CASSSDRVRNQPQHF.

As to this clone: This CDR3 is also generated by other DNA sequences in the sample. This chain joins TRBV7-9 and TRBJ2-7; no firm D call. V gave up 4 bases and J gave up 4 bases, with 5 bases separating them. This CDR3 is 11 amino acids long. Looked up from germline, CDR1 is SEHNR and CDR2 is FQNEAQ (reference sequence). This CDR3 reads CASSSTYEQYF. CDR3 coding DNA: TGTGCCAGCAGCTCAACATACGAGCAGTACTTC.

This clone was counted between two and nine times. The chain recombines TRBV6-5 with TRBJ1-2, with a weak D call TRBD1 (6 bases). V was pared by 2 bases and J by 6 bases, with 19 bases between. The CDR3 extends over 16 amino acids. Germline V gene sequence: CDR1 MNHEY, CDR2 SVGAGI. CDR3 amino acids: CASSYDRPTLKDGYTF. The CDR3 DNA follows: TGTGCCAGCAGTTACGACAGGCCGACTTTAAAAGATGGCTACACCTTC.

This clone was seen more than once but under ten times. The chain has TRBV25-1 and TRBJ1-2, with D unresolved. This CDR3 is built from 12 residues. Germline V lookup: CDR1 MGHDK, CDR2 SYGVNS. The V and J ends lost 3 bases and 8 bases respectively, with 10 bases between them. CDR3 protein: CASSDRSLGYTF. The CDR3 coding sequence is TGTGCCAGCAGTGACAGATCCTTGGGCTACACCTTC.

This clone was found once. The V and J genes are TRBV28 and TRBJ2-1, with a weak D call TRBD2 (5 bases). With 3 bases removed from V and 7 bases from J, the gap between germline ends came to 13 bases. The CDR3 contains 14 residues. The germline gives CDR1 MDHEN, CDR2 SYDVKM. This CDR3 is CASSLWQTGNEQFF. In nucleotides, the CDR3 is TGTGCCAGCAGTTTGTGGCAGACGGGGAATGAGCAGTTCTTC. Full variable domain (missing parts from reference TRBV28 and TRBJ2-1): DVKVTQSSRYLVKRTGEKVFLECVQDMDHENMFWYRQDPGLGLRLIYFSYDVKMKEKGDIPEGYSVSREKKERFSLILESASTNQTSMYLCASSLWQTGNEQFFGPGTRLTVL.

The J gene is TRBJ2-1, the V gene TRBV7-8; 10 nucleotides align to TRBD2. This CDR3 spans 18 amino acids. With 7 bases clipped from V and 6 bases from J, the junction kept 18 bases outside the gene matches. Germline values: CDR1 SGHVS, CDR2 FQNEAQ. As DNA, the CDR3 is TGTGCCAGCACCCCACTTACTTCTAGCGGGAGACTGGGCAATGAGCAGTTCTTC. This codes for CASTPLTSSGRLGNEQFF.

This chain uses TRBV4-3 with TRBJ2-3; 9 bases map to TRBD2. With V trimmed by 0 bases and J by 1 base, 17 bases remained unmatched. Germline V gives CDR1 LGHNA, CDR2 YSLEER. This CDR3 has 21 amino acids. The CDR3 is CASSQDQVTSLLAGRTDTQYF. The DNA of the CDR3 is TGCGCCAGCAGCCAAGACCAGGTCACTTCACTACTAGCGGGTCGCACAGATACGCAGTATTTT.

This clone turned up a few times. J is TRBJ2-1 and V is TRBV15; D could derive from TRBD1 or TRBD2 (5 bases each). Deletions cut 3 bases from V and 0 bases from J, with 15 bases between. CDR3 length equals 17 residues. The germline V gene encodes CDR1 LNHNV and CDR2 YYDKDF (reference sequence). The CDR3 region is CATSSLPGSASYNEQFF. CDR3 DNA sequence: TGTGCCACCAGCAGCCTCCCAGGGAGCGCCTCCTACAATGAGCAGTTCTTC.

The V call is TRBV7-9, the J call TRBJ2-3; no definite D call. V was pared by 5 bases and J by 4 bases, with 19 bases between. This CDR3 is built from 16 residues. Per the germline V gene, CDR1 is SEHNR and CDR2 is FQNEAQ (reference sequence). Written as DNA, the CDR3 is TGTGCCAGCAGCCCGAGAGGTACCAACCCCTCAGATACGCAGTATTTT. Translated: CASSPRGTNPSDTQYF.

This sequence joins TRBV18 and TRBJ2-6; 9 bases line up with TRBD2. Germline trimming cut 6 bases from V and 6 bases from J; bases unmatched to any gene: 6. This CDR3 is 15 amino acids long. Per germline, CDR1 KGHSH and CDR2 LQKENI. The CDR3 loop is CASSSTSGKANVLTF. The DNA for the CDR3 is TGTGCCAGCTCTTCGACTAGCGGAAAGGCCAACGTCCTGACTTTC.

This clone was counted only a few times. This chain links TRBV4-3 with TRBJ2-3; no clear D. Germline loops: CDR1 LGHNA, CDR2 YSLEER. CDR3 length: 13 residues. V lost 0 bases and J lost 8, with 9 bases in between. CDR3 protein: CASSQEGWGTQYF. The CDR3 nucleotides are TGCGCCAGCAGCCAAGAAGGATGGGGTACGCAGTATTTT.

Here the CDR3 DNA reads TGTGCCAGCAGCTTAGGTCAGCACACTGAAGCTTTCTTT. The encoded protein is CASSLGQHTEAFF. The chain uses TRBV11-3 and TRBJ1-1; unclear D gene. CDR1 is SGHNT and CDR2 is YENEEA in the germline V gene. The CDR3 sequence is 13 residues long. Trimming pared 1 base from V and 3 bases from J, leaving 6 bases between.

The CDR3 nucleotides read TGTGCCAGCTCACGGACAGGGGAAGAGACCCAGTACTTC. As protein: CASSRTGEETQYF. The chain carries TRBV18 and TRBJ2-5, with 9 positions matching TRBD1. The germline gives CDR1 KGHSH, CDR2 LQKENI. Unmatched junction bases numbered 0, after V lost 4 bases and J lost 3 bases. This CDR3 is 13 amino acids long.

The CDR3 here is CASSSRHLWRGTEAFF. CDR3 DNA: TGTGCCAGCAGCTCCCGCCATTTGTGGAGGGGGACTGAAGCTTTCTTT. The V call is TRBV7-2, the J call TRBJ1-1; a weak D match, TRBD1 (6 bases). This CDR3 contains 16 residues. CDR1 is SGHTA and CDR2 is FQGNSA in the germline V gene. V dropped 4 bases and J dropped 5 bases, with 20 bases sitting between them. Looking up the rest from reference TRBV7-2 and TRBJ1-1 gives the full variable domain: GAGVSQSPSNKVTEKGKDVELRCDPISGHTALYWYRQSLGQGLEFLIYFQGNSAPDKSGLPSDRFSAERTGGSVSTLTIQRTQQEDSAVYLCASSSRHLWRGTEAFFGQGTRLTVV.

The V gene is TRBV15, the J gene TRBJ2-1, with D maybe TRBD1 (6 bases). The CDR3 runs 18 residues. CDR1 LNHNV and CDR2 YYDKDF come from the germline V gene (reference sequence). V lost 0 bases and J 0 bases, leaving 15 bases between the germline ends. CDR3 bases: TGTGCCACCAGCAGAGATCTCAGGGGCTCCAGCTCCTACAATGAGCAGTTCTTC. This translates into CATSRDLRGSSSYNEQFF.

This rearrangement joins TRBV27 to TRBJ2-3; no firm D call. The CDR3 extends over 12 amino acids. CDR1 and CDR2 from the germline V gene are MNHEY and SMNVEV (reference sequence). Trimming stripped 6 bases from V and 6 bases from J, with 10 bases between. CDR3 protein: CASRSIGDTQYF. CDR3 sequence (DNA): TGTGCCAGCAGGTCGATAGGGGATACGCAGTATTTT.

In its sample, this clone was seen many times. The chain uses TRBV19 and TRBJ1-1; D is uncertain. The ends were cut back, 7 bases at V and 0 bases at J, with 15 bases in the middle. This CDR3 is built from 15 residues. Germline-derived CDR1 and CDR2 are LNHDA and SQIVND (reference sequence). The CDR3 DNA reads TGTGCCAGTAAAGGGCCAACTCCAGTGAACACTGAAGCTTTCTTT. This translates into CASKGPTPVNTEAFF. Drawing the rest from reference TRBV19 and TRBJ1-1, the complete variable domain is DGGITQSPKYLFRKEGQNVTLSCEQNLNHDAMYWYRQDPGQGLRLIYYSQIVNDFQKGDIAEGYSVSREKKESFPLTVTSAQKNPTAFYLCASKGPTPVNTEAFFGQGTRLTVV.

The chain links TRBV12-2 to TRBJ2-1; the table assigns TRBD2, which was not confirmed against the DNA. TRBV12-2 is a pseudogene. The CDR3 is made up of 15 amino acids. CDR3 nucleotides: TGTGCAAGTTGGAGGGGATGTCACAAGGATGATGAGCAGTTCTTC. Amino acids: CASWRGCHKDDEQFF.

The chain is built from TRBV7-2 and TRBJ2-5, with 11 bases fitting TRBD2. The trim removed 5 bases at V and 4 bases at J, leaving 18 bases unmatched. CDR3 length equals 19 residues. CDR1 and CDR2 (germline): SGHTA, FQGNSA. CDR3 amino acids: CASSRSSGRTDAGRETQYF. CDR3 coding DNA: TGTGCCAGCAGCCGTTCTAGCGGGAGGACTGATGCAGGTAGAGAGACCCAGTACTTC.